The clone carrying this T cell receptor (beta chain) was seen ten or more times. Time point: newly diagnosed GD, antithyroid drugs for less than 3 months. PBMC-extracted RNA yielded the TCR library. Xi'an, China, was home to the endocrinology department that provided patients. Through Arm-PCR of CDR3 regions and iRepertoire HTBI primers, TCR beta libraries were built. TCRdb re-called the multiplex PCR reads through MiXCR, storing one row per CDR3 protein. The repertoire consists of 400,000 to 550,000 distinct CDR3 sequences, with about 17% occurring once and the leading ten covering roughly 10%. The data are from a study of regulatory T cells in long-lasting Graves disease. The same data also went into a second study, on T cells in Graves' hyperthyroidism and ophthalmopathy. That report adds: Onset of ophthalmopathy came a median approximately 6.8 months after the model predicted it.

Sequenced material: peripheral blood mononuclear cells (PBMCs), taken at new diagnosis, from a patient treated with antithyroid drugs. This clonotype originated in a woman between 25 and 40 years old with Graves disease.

CDR3 sequence: CASSFRGAEAFF. The CDR3 bases are TGTGCCAGCAGTTTCAGGGGAGCTGAAGCTTTCTTT. The chain combines TRBV27 with TRBJ1-1, with a tentative D call TRBD1 (6 bases). This CDR3 is built from 12 residues. The germline CDR1 and CDR2 sequences are MNHEY and SMNVEV (reference sequence). Trimming stripped 3 bases from V and 6 bases from J, with 8 bases between.